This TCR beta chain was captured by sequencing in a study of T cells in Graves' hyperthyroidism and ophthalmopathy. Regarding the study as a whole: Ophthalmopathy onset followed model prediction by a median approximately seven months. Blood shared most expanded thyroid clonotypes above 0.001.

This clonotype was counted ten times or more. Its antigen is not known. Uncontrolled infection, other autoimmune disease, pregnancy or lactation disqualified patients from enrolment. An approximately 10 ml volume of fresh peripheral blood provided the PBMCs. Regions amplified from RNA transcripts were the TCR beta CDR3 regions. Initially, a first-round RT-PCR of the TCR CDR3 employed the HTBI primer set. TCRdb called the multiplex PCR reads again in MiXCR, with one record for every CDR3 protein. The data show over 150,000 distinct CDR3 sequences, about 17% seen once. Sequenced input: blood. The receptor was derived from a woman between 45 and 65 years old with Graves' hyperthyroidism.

The CDR3 is CASSWGTEGQPQHF. CDR3 nucleotides: TGTGCCAGCAGTTGGGGAACCGAAGGTCAGCCCCAGCATTTT. V and J are TRBV28 and TRBJ1-5; D uncertain. This CDR3 has 14 residues. The V gene lost 4 bases and the J gene lost 6 bases, with 13 bases spanning the gap. Germline V gene data show CDR1 as MDHEN and CDR2 as SYDVKM.